The next 12 T cell receptor beta chains were all read from a single sample in a study of blood T cell repertoires in COVID-19. Sequencing was performed with immunoSEQ multiplex PCR; in TCRdb, only in-frame clones are kept and a portion is missing. Seen here are 250,000 to 350,000 clones, roughly 87% observed once, and the top ten hold 2% to 3%. The material sequenced was peripheral blood. These receptor sequences come from a man younger than 35 with active or convalescent COVID-19.

Only a few counts were recorded for this clone. The V and J genes are TRBV7-3 and TRBJ1-5, with D possibly TRBD1 on 5 matching bases. CDR1 and CDR2 (germline): SGHTA, FQGTGA. V was cut by 2 bases and J by 0 bases, with 17 bases left in between. The CDR3 is made up of 18 amino acids. The CDR3 bases are TGTGCCAGCAGCTTACGGGGGGATCAGACAAGTAGCAATCAGCCCCAGCATTTT. Amino acids: CASSLRGDQTSSNQPQHF.

V is TRBV4-1 and J is TRBJ2-1; D may be TRBD2 (6 bases). Trimming removed 4 bases from V and 8 bases from J, with 18 bases in between. The CDR3 spans 15 residues. Germline CDR1 is MGHRA and CDR2 is YSYEKL. CDR3 region: CASSLGPGREDEQFF. DNA for the CDR3: TGCGCCAGCAGCCTGGGCCCAGGTAGGGAGGATGAGCAGTTCTTC.

This clone has a count of ten or more. The chain carries TRBV4-1 and TRBJ2-7; the match to TRBD2 covers 10 bases. V shed 1 base and J 2 bases; nucleotides not matched to a gene: 5. The CDR3 runs 16 residues. The germline V gene has CDR1 MGHRA and CDR2 YSYEKL. The CDR3 is CASSQGGLAEAYEQYF. CDR3 DNA: TGCGCCAGCAGCCAAGGAGGACTAGCGGAAGCCTACGAGCAGTACTTC.

The V call is TRBV10-3, the J call TRBJ2-5; D gene uncertain. This CDR3 is built from 14 residues. Germline CDR1 is ENHRY and CDR2 is SYGVKD. Trimming cost V 10 bases and J 1 base, with 16 bases left between them. CDR3 residues: CATKNTGPQETQYF. The DNA of the CDR3 is TGTGCCACCAAGAATACTGGGCCCCAAGAGACCCAGTACTTC.

A word on this clone: An end of the junction does not agree with germline; a read error may underlie this. The chain recombines TRBV29-1 with TRBJ2-2, with TRBD1 matching over 10 bases. The CDR3 has 16 residues. Germline assignment: CDR1 SQVTM and CDR2 ANQGSEA. The CDR3 DNA is TGCAGCGTAGAAGGCCGAGGACAGGGGGACACCGGGGAGCTGTTTTTT. This translates into CSVEGRGQGDTGELFF.

The rearrangement joins TRBV4-1 to TRBJ2-1, with 12 bases fitting TRBD2. The germline V gene encodes CDR1 MGHRA and CDR2 YSYEKL. The CDR3 extends over 18 amino acids. Germline trimming cut 5 bases from V and 1 base from J; bases unmatched to any gene: 9. The CDR3 region is CASSYGLAGYNSYNEQFF. CDR3 in DNA: TGCGCCAGCAGCTACGGACTAGCGGGATATAATTCCTACAATGAGCAGTTCTTC.

This chain uses TRBV6-5 with TRBJ1-1; a weak D match, TRBD1 (6 bases). Germline V CDR1 and CDR2: MNHEY, SVGAGI. Deletions cut 2 bases from V and 0 bases from J, with 13 bases between. The CDR3 is 16 amino acids. The CDR3 bases are TGTGCCAGCAGTTACGGTCAGGGGATCTTGAACACTGAAGCTTTCTTT. This translates into CASSYGQGILNTEAFF.

V and J are TRBV9 and TRBJ2-3, with 9 nucleotides matching TRBD2. In germline, CDR1 is SGDLS, CDR2 YYNGEE. The CDR3 covers 16 residues. Trimming took 4 bases from V and 2 from J; bases not matched to a gene: 8. As DNA, the CDR3 is TGTGCCAGCAGCTCAATAGCGGGAGACAACACAGATACGCAGTATTTT. Its translation: CASSSIAGDNTDTQYF.

The V call is TRBV19, the J call TRBJ1-5, with D perhaps TRBD1 (6 bases). There are 13 residues in the CDR3. CDR1 LNHDA and CDR2 SQIVND come from the germline V gene (reference sequence). Trimming took 5 bases from V and 4 from J, leaving 9 bases between them. The CDR3 DNA is TGTGCCAGTAGTGTTAGGGGGAATCAGCCCCAGCATTTT. Amino acids: CASSVRGNQPQHF.

The count of this clone is one. The chain carries TRBV14 and TRBJ1-6; 8 bases align to TRBD1. CDR3 length: 14 residues. From germline, CDR1 is SGHDN and CDR2 FVKESK. Trimming cost V 5 bases and J 5 bases; bases outside gene matches: 2. CDR3 amino acids: CASSWTGNNSPLHF. The CDR3 nucleotides read TGTGCCAGCAGCTGGACAGGGAATAATTCACCCCTCCACTTT.

This clone was seen only a few times. The chain uses TRBV7-8 and TRBJ1-4; 9 nucleotides line up with TRBD1. The length of the CDR3 is 17 residues. CDR1 is SGHVS and CDR2 is FQNEAQ in the germline V gene. The V segment lost 5 bases and the J segment 8 bases; nucleotides outside the gene matches: 15. The CDR3 region is CASSPANLGQGGEKLFF. CDR3 nucleotide sequence: TGTGCCAGCAGCCCGGCTAACTTGGGACAGGGAGGCGAAAAACTGTTTTTT.

The chain employs TRBV7-8 and TRBJ2-1; 11 bases are a match to TRBD1. V lost 5 bases to trimming and J lost 6 bases; unmatched junction nucleotides: 6. In germline, CDR1 is SGHVS, CDR2 FQNEAQ. The CDR3 loop spans 15 amino acids. The CDR3 DNA sequence: TGTGCCAGCAGCGCCGGGACAGGGGGGCGCAATGAGCAGTTCTTC. This encodes CASSAGTGGRNEQFF.